This T cell receptor beta chain was identified in a study of CD8 T cells in Susac syndrome. About the research overall: There were Susac syndrome patients who were therapy-naive at blood draw, others on corticosteroids, and others on intravenous immunoglobulin alone.

Definite or probable Susac syndrome was diagnosed using recently defined diagnostic criteria. CDR1 is KGHDR, CDR2 SFDVKD, per germline. There are 12 residues in the CDR3. V shed 0 bases and J shed 10 bases, with 8 bases lying between them. A quantity of about 0.45 to 1 ug RNA underwent reverse transcription using random hexamers. immunoSEQ multiplex PCR amplified TCR beta CDR3 across 54 Vbeta, 13 Jbeta. Using its own MiXCR run on the immunoSEQ multiplex PCR reads, TCRdb lists one record per CDR3 protein. Seen here are under 95,000 distinct CDR3 sequences, 95% observed once, and the top ten hold 0.46%.

The clonotype comes from a human donor with Susac syndrome. V is TRBV24-1 and J is TRBJ1-1; D might be TRBD1 (5 bases). Sequenced sample: CD8+ T cells from PBMCs. CDR3 residues: CATSDLLGGAFF. The DNA of the CDR3 is TGTGCCACCAGTGATTTGTTGGGGGGAGCTTTCTTT.